This T cell receptor beta chain is drawn from a study of blood T cell repertoires in COVID-19. Turning to the study itself: Samples taken during acute and convalescent COVID-19 were collected in the United States, Italy and Spain. T cells, B-cell-depleted T cells, or PBMCs provided the cDNA or gDNA that served as material.

As processed by the authors: Reference gene primer amplification yielded estimated nucleated cell counts. Assay: immunoSEQ multiplex PCR; the TCRdb copy retains only in-frame clones and omits some. That table supplies the V and J calls and clone size; D and trimming were determined from the DNA. The sample includes roughly 410,000 clones, roughly nine tenths of them seen just once. The CDR3 is 15 residues long. The germline gives CDR1 SNHLY, CDR2 FYNNEI. Trimming cost V 7 bases and J 2 bases; bases outside gene matches: 11. The genes are TRBV2 and TRBJ2-7; TRBD2 matches at 7 bases. Sequencing used peripheral blood. The source is a man aged 35-49 years with acute or convalescent COVID-19. The CDR3: CASKQAGPTAYEQYF. CDR3 DNA: TGTGCCAGCAAACAAGCGGGACCGACTGCCTACGAGCAGTACTTC.